This T cell receptor (beta chain) was sequenced during a study of identifying expanded T cells in peripheral blood. Whole-study results and caveats: Technical replicates showed approximately 1.2 changed clones; about 2 weeks roughly 18; four weeks 19.

To note about this clone: Its antigen is unknown.

Some clones are missing from TCRdb's copy, which holds only in-frame ones; the method was immunoSEQ multiplex PCR. The table shows roughly 120,000 clones, with about nine tenths occurring only once. The ends lost 7 bases at V and 5 bases at J; junction bases unmatched: 8. The CDR3 length is 13 residues. Per germline, CDR1 SGHDT and CDR2 YYEEEE. This receptor was taken from a person aged 18 to 75 in good health. The rearrangement uses TRBV5-6 and TRBJ1-1; 7 nucleotides align to TRBD1. The sample was blood. The CDR3 DNA follows: TGTGCCAGCGCTCGACAGGGTGGGACTGAAGCTTTCTTT. It is translated as CASARQGGTEAFF.